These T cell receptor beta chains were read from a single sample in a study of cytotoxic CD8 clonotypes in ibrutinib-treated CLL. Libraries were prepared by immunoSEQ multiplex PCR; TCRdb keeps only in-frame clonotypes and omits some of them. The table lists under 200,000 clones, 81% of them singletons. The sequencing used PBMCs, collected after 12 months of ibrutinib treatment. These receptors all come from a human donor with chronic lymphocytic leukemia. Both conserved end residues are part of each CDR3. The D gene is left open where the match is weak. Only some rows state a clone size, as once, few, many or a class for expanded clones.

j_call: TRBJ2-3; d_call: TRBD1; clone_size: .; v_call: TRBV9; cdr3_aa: CASSVFDRGTDTQYF; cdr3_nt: TGTGCCAGCAGCGTCTTTGACAGGGGCACAGATACGCAGTATTTT
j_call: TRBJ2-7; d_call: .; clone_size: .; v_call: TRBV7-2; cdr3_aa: CASSFGSSYEQYF; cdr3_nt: TGTGCCAGCAGCTTCGGGAGCTCCTACGAGCAGTACTTC
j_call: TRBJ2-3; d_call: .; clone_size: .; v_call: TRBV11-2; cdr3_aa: CASSLGGADTQYF; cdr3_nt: TGTGCCAGCAGCTTAGGAGGGGCAGATACGCAGTATTTT
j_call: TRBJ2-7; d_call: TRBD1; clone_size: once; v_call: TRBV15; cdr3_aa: CATSTKGQGLQYF; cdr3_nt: TGTGCCACCAGCACGAAAGGACAGGGGCTGCAGTACTTC
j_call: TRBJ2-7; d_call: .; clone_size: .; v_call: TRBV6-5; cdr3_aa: CASSEQMGQGEQYF; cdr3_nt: TGTGCCAGCAGTGAACAGATGGGGCAGGGGGAGCAGTACTTC
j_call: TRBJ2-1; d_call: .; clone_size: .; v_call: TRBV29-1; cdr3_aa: CSVSAGNEQFF; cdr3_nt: TGCAGCGTTTCGGCCGGGAATGAGCAGTTCTTC
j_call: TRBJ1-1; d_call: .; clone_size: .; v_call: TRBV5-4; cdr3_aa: CASSLGQGNGNTEAFF; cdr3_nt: TGTGCCAGCAGCTTAGGCCAAGGGAATGGAAACACTGAAGCTTTCTTT
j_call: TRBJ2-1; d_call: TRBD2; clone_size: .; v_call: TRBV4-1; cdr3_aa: CASSQATSGSTPTSEQFF; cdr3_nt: TGCGCCAGCAGCCAAGCGACTAGCGGGAGCACCCCCACCAGTGAGCAGTTCTTC
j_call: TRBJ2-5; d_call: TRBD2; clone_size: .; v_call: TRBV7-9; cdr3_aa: CASSTGLAGGETQYF; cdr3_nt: TGTGCCAGCAGCACGGGACTAGCGGGAGGAGAGACCCAGTACTTC
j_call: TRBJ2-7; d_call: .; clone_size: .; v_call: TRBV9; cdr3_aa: CASSVEGRAGAYEQYF; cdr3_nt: TGTGCCAGCAGCGTAGAGGGTAGGGCAGGGGCCTACGAGCAGTACTTC
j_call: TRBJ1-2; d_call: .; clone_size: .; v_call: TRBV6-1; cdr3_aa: CASSEYSNRAGHGYTF; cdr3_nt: TGTGCCAGCAGTGAATATTCAAACAGGGCCGGACATGGCTACACCTTC
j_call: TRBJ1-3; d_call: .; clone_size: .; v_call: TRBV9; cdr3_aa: CASSLASNGNTIYF; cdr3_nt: TGTGCCAGCAGCCTTGCCAGTAATGGAAACACCATATATTTT
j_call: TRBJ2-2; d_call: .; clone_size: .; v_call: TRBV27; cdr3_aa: CASSGRTNTGELFF; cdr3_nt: TGTGCCAGCTCCGGCAGGACGAACACCGGGGAGCTGTTTTTT
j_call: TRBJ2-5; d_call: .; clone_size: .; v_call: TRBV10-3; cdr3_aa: CATRLGGQETQYF; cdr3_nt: TGTGCCACCCGTCTTGGGGGTCAAGAGACCCAGTACTTC
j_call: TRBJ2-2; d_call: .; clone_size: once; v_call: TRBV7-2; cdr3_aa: CASSLAKGTGELFF; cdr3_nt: TGTGCCAGCAGCTTAGCAAAGGGAACCGGGGAGCTGTTTTTT
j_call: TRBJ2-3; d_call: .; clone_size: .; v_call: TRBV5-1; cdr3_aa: CASNTGGPPRDTQYF; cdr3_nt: TGCGCCAGCAACACTGGGGGGCCTCCCCGAGATACGCAGTATTTT
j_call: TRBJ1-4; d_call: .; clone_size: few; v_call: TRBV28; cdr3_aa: CASGSYSEKLFF; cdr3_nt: TGTGCCAGCGGGTCTTACAGTGAAAAACTGTTTTTT
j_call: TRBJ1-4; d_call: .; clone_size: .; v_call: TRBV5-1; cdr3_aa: CASSPQGTNEKLFF; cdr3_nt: TGCGCCAGCAGCCCCCAGGGTACTAATGAAAAACTGTTTTTT
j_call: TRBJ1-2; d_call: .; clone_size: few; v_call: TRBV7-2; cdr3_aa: CAKSSIRHYGYTF; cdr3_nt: TGTGCCAAATCAAGTATCAGGCACTATGGCTACACCTTC
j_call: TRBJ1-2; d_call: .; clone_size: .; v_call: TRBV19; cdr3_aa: CASKRPEANYGYTF; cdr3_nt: TGTGCCAGTAAACGGCCCGAAGCTAACTATGGCTACACCTTC
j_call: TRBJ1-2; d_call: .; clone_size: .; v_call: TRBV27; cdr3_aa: CASRYLEGGYTF; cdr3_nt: TGTGCCAGCAGGTATCTTGAGGGTGGCTACACCTTC
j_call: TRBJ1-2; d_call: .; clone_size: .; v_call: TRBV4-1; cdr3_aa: CASSQDPELPGYTF; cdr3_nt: TGCGCCAGCAGCCAAGATCCAGAACTCCCTGGCTACACCTTC
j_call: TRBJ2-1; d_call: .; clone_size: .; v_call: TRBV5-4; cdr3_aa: CASSFHNSYNEQFF; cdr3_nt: TGTGCCAGCAGCTTCCACAACTCCTACAATGAGCAGTTCTTC
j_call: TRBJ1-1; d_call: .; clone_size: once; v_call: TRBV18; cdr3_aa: CASSPRFGLNTEAFF; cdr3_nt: TGTGCCAGCTCACCACGTTTCGGGTTGAACACTGAAGCTTTCTTT
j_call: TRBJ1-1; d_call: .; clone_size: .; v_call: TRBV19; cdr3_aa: CASSSFQGRVWNTEAFF; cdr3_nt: TGTGCCAGTAGTTCTTTCCAGGGTCGGGTTTGGAACACTGAAGCTTTCTTT
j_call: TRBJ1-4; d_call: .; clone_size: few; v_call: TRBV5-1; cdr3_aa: CASSFQGTNEKLFF; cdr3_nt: TGCGCCAGCAGCTTTCAGGGAACTAATGAAAAACTGTTTTTT
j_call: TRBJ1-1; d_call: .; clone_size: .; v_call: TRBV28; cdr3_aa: CASSLFGGGFKGTEAFF; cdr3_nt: TGTGCCAGCAGTTTATTCGGGGGAGGGTTCAAGGGCACTGAAGCTTTCTTT
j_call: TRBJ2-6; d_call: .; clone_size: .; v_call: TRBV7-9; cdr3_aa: CARWGAGANVLTF; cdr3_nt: TGTGCCCGCTGGGGGGCTGGGGCCAACGTCCTGACTTTC
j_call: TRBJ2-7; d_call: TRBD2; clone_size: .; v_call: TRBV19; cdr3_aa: CASRRGLGYYEQYF; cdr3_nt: TGTGCCAGTAGAAGGGGACTAGGGTACTACGAGCAGTACTTC
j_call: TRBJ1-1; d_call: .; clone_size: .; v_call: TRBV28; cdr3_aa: CAWRAGWNTEAFF; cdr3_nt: TGTGCCTGGAGGGCAGGGTGGAACACTGAAGCTTTCTTT
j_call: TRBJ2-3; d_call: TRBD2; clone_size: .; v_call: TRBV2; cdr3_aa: CASSVSGGVQDTQYF; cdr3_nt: TGTGCCAGCAGTGTTAGCGGGGGCGTGCAAGATACGCAGTATTTT
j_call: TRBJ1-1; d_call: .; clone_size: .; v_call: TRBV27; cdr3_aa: CASRTYGVGTEAFF; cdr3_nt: TGTGCCAGCAGGACCTACGGCGTCGGGACTGAAGCTTTCTTT
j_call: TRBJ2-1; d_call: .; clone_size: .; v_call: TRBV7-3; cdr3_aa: CASSPGTFYEQFF; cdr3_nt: TGTGCCAGCAGCCCGGGGACTTTCTATGAGCAGTTCTTC
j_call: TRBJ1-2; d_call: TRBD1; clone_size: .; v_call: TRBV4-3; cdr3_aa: CASSQGDRVGGYTF; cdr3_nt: TGCGCCAGCAGCCAAGGGGACAGGGTCGGGGGCTACACCTTC
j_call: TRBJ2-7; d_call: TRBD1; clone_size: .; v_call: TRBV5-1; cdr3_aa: CASSLGTGTYEQYF; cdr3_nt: TGCGCCAGCAGCTTAGGGACAGGGACCTACGAGCAGTACTTC
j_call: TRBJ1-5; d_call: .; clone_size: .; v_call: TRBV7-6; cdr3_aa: CAAGDGYSNQPQHF; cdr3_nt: TGTGCCGCGGGGGACGGGTATAGCAATCAGCCCCAGCATTTT
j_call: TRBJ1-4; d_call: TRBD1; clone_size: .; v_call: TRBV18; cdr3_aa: CASSPRDSAAKLFF; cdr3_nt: TGTGCCAGCTCACCTAGGGACAGTGCGGCAAAACTGTTTTTT